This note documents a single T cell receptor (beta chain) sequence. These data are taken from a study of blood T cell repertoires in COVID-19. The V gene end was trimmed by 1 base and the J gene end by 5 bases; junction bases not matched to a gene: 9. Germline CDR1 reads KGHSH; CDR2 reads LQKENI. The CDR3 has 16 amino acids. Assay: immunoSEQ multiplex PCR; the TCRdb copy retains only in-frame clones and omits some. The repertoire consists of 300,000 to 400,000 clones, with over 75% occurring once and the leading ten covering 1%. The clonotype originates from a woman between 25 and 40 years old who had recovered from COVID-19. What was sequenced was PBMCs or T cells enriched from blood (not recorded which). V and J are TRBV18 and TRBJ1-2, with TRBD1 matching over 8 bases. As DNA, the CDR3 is TGTGCCAGCTCACCACTCCCTGGACAGGGTGAATATGGCTACACCTTC. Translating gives CASSPLPGQGEYGYTF.